Listed below are T cell receptor beta chains from one sample, sequenced in a study of beta chain features in type 1 diabetes. Repertoires were generated with immunoSEQ multiplex PCR, while TCRdb's copy carries only in-frame clones and drops some. The table shows 20,000 to 30,000 clones, with around 63% occurring only once. Sequenced material: Tregs from blood. The source is a man aged 18 to 29 with type 1 diabetes. Each CDR3 is given without its conserved first and last residue.

>TRBJ1-2|TRBV9
ASSALTGGILYGYT
>TRBJ2-7|TRBV18
ASSQDRAPYEQY
>TRBJ2-1|TRBV15
ATSSDTGGRSYNEQF
>TRBJ1-1|TRBV4-3
ASSQDPGGDTEAF
>TRBJ2-5|TRBV5-1
ASSLYFGGETQY
>TRBJ2-1|TRBV5-4
ASSPLRGSEQF
>TRBJ1-2|TRBV18
ASSPPLGGYGYT
>TRBJ2-5|TRBV28
ASSKGQGRETQY
>TRBJ2-7|TRBV28
ASRRQGSYEQY
>TRBJ2-7|TRBV5-5
ASSLSGLAGLYEQY
>TRBJ2-7|TRBV5-1
ASSWGPGYEQY
>TRBJ2-1|TRBV6-5
ASSYRSIYNEQF
>TRBJ2-5|TRBV5-1
ASRSRGQETQY
>TRBJ1-1|TRBV11-2
ASRLSMNTEAF
>TRBJ2-1|TRBV7-9
ASSLGQGAGEQF
>TRBJ2-3|TRBV11-2
ASSRGTDTQY
>TRBJ1-2|TRBV6-5
ASSWTGADYGYT
>TRBJ2-1|TRBV5-1
ASSLGPLGSNEQF
>TRBJ2-2|TRBV5-1
ASSSQGNTGELF
>TRBJ1-2|TRBV2
ASSQDRGNGYT
>TRBJ1-6|TRBV2
ASRAHRDRGQGGNSPLH
>TRBJ2-7|TRBV7-9
ASSLATGAYEQY
>TRBJ1-5|TRBV30
AWSVSPGGREPQH
>TRBJ1-1|TRBV29-1
SALQGNTEAF
>TRBJ2-2|TRBV7-2
ASSWTGTVNTGELF
>TRBJ2-5|TRBV28
ASSLAGDEETQY